These T cell receptor beta chains were read from a single sample in a study of cytomegalovirus exposure and HLA in healthy donors. Clones were read by immunoSEQ multiplex PCR, and TCRdb kept only the in-frame ones, dropping some. The listing contains tens of thousands of clones. Input material: PBMCs. The receptor source for this set is a man younger than 45 in good health and CMV-seropositive. CDR3s include the opening cysteine and the closing phenylalanine or tryptophan.

j_call v_call cdr3_aa
TRBJ2-1 TRBV29-1 CSVARIGYNEQFF
TRBJ2-7 TRBV7-8 CASSPLRVGTYEQYF
TRBJ2-5 TRBV27 CASSARQFQETQYF
TRBJ1-2 TRBV30 CAWSAGQGNYGYTF
TRBJ2-2 TRBV30 CAWSERTGITGELFF
TRBJ2-1 TRBV5-6 CASSVSGEQFF
TRBJ2-7 TRBV30 CAWSVGRVPYEQYF
TRBJ1-6 TRBV7-2 CASSLAPYRGRGNSPLHF
TRBJ2-7 TRBV27 CASSLSPGVIEQYF
TRBJ2-7 TRBV7-8 CASSPLRAAGEWSYEQYF
TRBJ2-5 TRBV5-4 CASSPRRSAPQETQYF
TRBJ2-2 TRBV5-4 CASSSSQTSGGPYTGELFF
TRBJ2-3 TRBV30 CAWSPTSDKQYF
TRBJ2-2 TRBV6-5 CASSYGQGLGGELFF
TRBJ2-1 TRBV4-1 CASSQVVAGVDNEQFF
TRBJ2-4 TRBV27 CASCPGTGPGLVAKNIQYF
TRBJ1-5 TRBV19 CATMVPGQSNQPQHF
TRBJ2-5 TRBV5-1 CASSPGTGFVETQYF
TRBJ2-1 TRBV9 CASSVDSELQQFF
TRBJ1-2 TRBV7-9 CASSLAQGDYTF
TRBJ2-2 TRBV7-2 CASSLRSSGRGWELFF
TRBJ2-1 TRBV5-1 CASSSSGGGEGEQFF
TRBJ1-5 TRBV30 CAGSVQGERDQPQHF
TRBJ1-4 TRBV5-1 CASSLSGVRPEKLFF
TRBJ2-5 TRBV4-1 CASSQGGGTETQYF
TRBJ2-1 TRBV7-9 CASSPRTGSYNEQFF
TRBJ2-3 TRBV5-6 CASSLFSGTLSTDTQYF
TRBJ2-1 TRBV19 CASSTYTGTGDPGLAGGSYNEQFF
TRBJ2-5 TRBV9 CASSVGPGLQETQYF
TRBJ2-6 TRBV7-3 CASSLGQSGANVLTF
TRBJ2-3 TRBV10-3 CASWLTGSDTQYF
TRBJ2-7 TRBV7-2 CASSLGLGSYEQYF
TRBJ1-4 TRBV25-1 CASSELTGGGEKLFF